These 30 T cell receptor beta chains were sequenced from one sample in a study of blood T cell repertoires in COVID-19. TCRdb keeps only in-frame clones here, not all; method: immunoSEQ multiplex PCR. The sample shows about 80,000 clones, 90% to 95% of them seen only once. What was sequenced was peripheral blood. Source of these receptors: a woman in her forties or fifties in a cohort sampled during active COVID-19.

The chain couples TRBV3-1 (or the pseudogene TRBV3-2) to TRBJ2-5, with D perhaps matching TRBD1 (5 bases). Per the germline V gene, CDR1 is LGHDT and CDR2 is YNNKEL (reference sequence). This CDR3 comprises 16 residues. The germline V and J ends were trimmed by 4 bases and 3 bases, with 18 bases remaining between them. The DNA for the CDR3 is TGTGCCAGCAGCCGCATTCAGGGATTACGGGAAGAGACCCAGTACTTC. As protein: CASSRIQGLREETQYF.

V is TRBV11-3 and J is TRBJ2-1; D unclear. Per germline, CDR1 SGHNT and CDR2 YENEEA. The CDR3 runs 12 residues. The V end was cut by 5 bases, the J end by 9 bases, with 11 bases between. The CDR3 sequence: CASSQSRSEQFF. CDR3 coding DNA: TGTGCCAGCAGCCAAAGTAGGAGTGAGCAGTTCTTC.

The chain links TRBV28 to TRBJ2-5, with D maybe TRBD1 (5 bases). Trimming removed 6 bases from V and 3 bases from J, with 14 bases in between. Per germline, CDR1 MDHEN and CDR2 SYDVKM. The length of the CDR3 is 14 residues. CDR3: CASRGLERKETQYF. CDR3 sequence (DNA): TGTGCCAGCAGGGGGCTGGAGCGAAAAGAGACCCAGTACTTC. The full variable domain, in which reference TRBV28 and TRBJ2-5 provide the parts outside the CDR3, is DVKVTQSSRYLVKRTGEKVFLECVQDMDHENMFWYRQDPGLGLRLIYFSYDVKMKEKGDIPEGYSVSREKKERFSLILESASTNQTSMYLCASRGLERKETQYFGPGTRLLVL.

The V and J genes are TRBV5-5 and TRBJ2-5; weak D call: TRBD2 (5 bases). Germline V CDR1 and CDR2: SGHKS, YYEKEE (reference sequence). The CDR3 loop spans 13 amino acids. Between the trimmed V and J ends, which lost 2 bases and 5 bases, there was a span of 10 bases. The CDR3 loop reads CASSFERGETQYF. CDR3 nucleotide sequence: TGTGCCAGCAGCTTTGAGCGAGGGGAGACCCAGTACTTC.

The chain uses TRBV3-1 (or the pseudogene TRBV3-2) and TRBJ2-2; 10 nucleotides match TRBD1. J lost 7 bases, V lost 4 bases, and 6 bases had no gene match. Germline assignment: CDR1 LGHDT and CDR2 YNNKEL (reference sequence). The CDR3 is 15 amino acids. In nucleotides, the CDR3 is TGTGCCAGCAGCCTCGGGACAGGGGACATCGGGGAGCTGTTTTTT. Protein sequence: CASSLGTGDIGELFF.

The CDR3 protein is CASSDRQALNTEAFF. The CDR3 region has the DNA TGTGCCAGCAGCGACCGACAGGCCCTGAACACTGAAGCTTTCTTT. The chain employs TRBV7-9 and TRBJ1-1, with D possibly being TRBD1 (6 bases). From germline, CDR1 is SEHNR and CDR2 FQNEAQ (reference sequence). The CDR3 contains 15 residues. V lost 5 bases and J lost 0, with 13 bases in between.

The chain has TRBV19 and TRBJ2-3, with 9 bases identical to TRBD2. This CDR3 has 16 residues. Germline V gene sequence: CDR1 LNHDA, CDR2 SQIVND (reference sequence). The V and J ends lost 5 bases and 0 bases, in that order; junction bases with no gene match: 6. The CDR3 loop reads CASSATSGHSTDTQYF. CDR3 nucleotide sequence: TGTGCCAGTAGTGCTACTAGCGGGCATAGCACAGATACGCAGTATTTT.

The V and J genes are TRBV5-4 and TRBJ1-4; tentative D call: TRBD1 (5 bases). This CDR3 contains 15 residues. The ends were cut back, 0 bases at V and 7 bases at J, with 13 bases in the middle. Germline CDR1 reads SGHNT; CDR2 reads YYREEE (reference sequence). CDR3 bases: TGTGCCAGCAGCTTGGAAGGGGTCCCGAGTGAAAAACTGTTTTTT. Its translation: CASSLEGVPSEKLFF.

This chain joins TRBV28 and TRBJ1-1; D not certain. The ends were cut back, 6 bases at V and 0 bases at J, with 8 bases in the middle. CDR1 and CDR2 (germline): MDHEN, SYDVKM. This CDR3 has 13 amino acids. For the CDR3, the DNA is TGTGCCAGCAGGGGCAATATGAACACTGAAGCTTTCTTT. Translating gives CASRGNMNTEAFF.

This sequence joins TRBV7-6 and TRBJ2-7; TRBD1 matches at 8 bases. Germline V CDR1 and CDR2: SGHVS, FNYEAQ. J gave up 0 bases and V 5 bases, and 15 bases lay outside the gene matches. The CDR3 is 18 residues long. CDR3 nucleotide sequence: TGTGCCAGCAGCGCAGGGACAGGAGGGGGGATAATCTCCTACGAGCAGTACTTC. As protein: CASSAGTGGGIISYEQYF.

The gene calls are TRBV2 and TRBJ2-7; 7 positions match TRBD1. Germline V CDR1 and CDR2: SNHLY, FYNNEI. The CDR3 sequence is 15 residues long. V was pared by 7 bases and J by 5 bases, with 14 bases of the junction left unmatched. CDR3 nucleotides: TGTGCCAGCACCCCTAGGGGGCCCAGGTGGGACGAGCAGTACTTC. It encodes CASTPRGPRWDEQYF.

This clone occurred once. The V gene is TRBV19, the J gene TRBJ2-2; maybe TRBD1 (6 bases). The CDR3 sequence is 15 residues long. Germline CDR1 reads LNHDA; CDR2 reads SQIVND (reference sequence). Trimming took off 9 bases at V and 5 bases at J, with 19 bases between the two ends. The CDR3 DNA sequence: TGTGCCAGCCAGAACCCGGGACACAATACCGGGGAGCTGTTTTTT. It translates to CASQNPGHNTGELFF.

The rearrangement links TRBV6-5 to TRBJ1-1, with 10 bases matching TRBD1. Trimming removed 2 bases from V and 5 bases from J; junction bases left unmatched: 8. Germline values: CDR1 MNHEY, CDR2 SVGAGI. The CDR3 has 16 amino acids. The CDR3 spells CASSYALTGGFTEAFF. The CDR3 DNA follows: TGTGCCAGCAGTTACGCCCTGACAGGGGGCTTTACTGAAGCTTTCTTT.

This chain joins TRBV14 and TRBJ1-1, with TRBD1 as a possible D gene (6 bases). This CDR3 region has 13 residues. The germline V gene has CDR1 SGHDN and CDR2 FVKESK. The V end was cut by 2 bases, the J end by 6 bases, with 10 bases between. The CDR3 loop reads CASSQRGRAEAFF. The CDR3 nucleotides are TGTGCCAGCAGCCAAAGGGGGAGGGCTGAAGCTTTCTTT.

The genes are TRBV2 and TRBJ1-3; TRBD1 is a possible D gene (5 bases). The CDR3 is 14 residues long. Germline loops: CDR1 SNHLY, CDR2 FYNNEI. Trimming pared 8 bases from V and 0 bases from J, leaving 11 bases between. In DNA, the CDR3 is TGTGCCAGCGGGGGAGGGCTCTCTGGAAACACCATATATTTT. Amino acid sequence: CASGGGLSGNTIYF.

The V and J genes are TRBV20-1 and TRBJ2-5; a possible D gene is TRBD2 (6 bases). In germline, CDR1 is DFQATT, CDR2 SNEGSKA (reference sequence). This CDR3 comprises 11 residues. V was pared by 7 bases and J by 4 bases, with 10 bases between. The CDR3 is CSVSRGETQYF. In nucleotides, the CDR3 is TGCAGTGTCTCGCGGGGAGAGACCCAGTACTTC.

V usage is TRBV20-1 and J usage is TRBJ2-7, with D possibly being TRBD2 (6 bases). Germline lookup yields CDR1 DFQATT and CDR2 SNEGSKA (reference sequence). V was trimmed by 3 bases and J by 6 bases, leaving 15 bases between them. CDR3 length: 13 amino acids. In DNA, the CDR3 is TGCAGTGCTAGTCCGGGACTTTTCTCCGAGCAGTACTTC. Its protein product is CSASPGLFSEQYF.

This sequence joins TRBV9 and TRBJ2-1; tentatively, D is TRBD1 (6 bases). V was shortened by 0 bases and J by 6 bases, with 22 bases between the two germline ends. CDR1 and CDR2 from the germline V gene are SGDLS and YYNGEE. CDR3 length: 18 residues. The CDR3 sequence: CASSVDIGRAGAGNEQFF. The CDR3 DNA reads TGTGCCAGCAGCGTAGATATAGGGCGCGCAGGGGCCGGCAATGAGCAGTTCTTC.

J is TRBJ1-5 and V is TRBV2; the match to TRBD1 covers 7 bases. V lost 4 bases and J lost 6; bases outside the gene matches: 6. The germline V gene encodes CDR1 SNHLY and CDR2 FYNNEI. The CDR3 totals 14 residues. The CDR3 DNA reads TGTGCCAGCAGTGGTCGAGGGGGCGTTCAGCCCCAGCATTTT. It encodes CASSGRGGVQPQHF.

The chain has TRBV10-3 and TRBJ2-7, with D tentatively TRBD1 (6 bases). Trimming stripped 6 bases from V and 2 bases from J, with 14 bases between. The CDR3 has 14 residues. In germline, CDR1 is ENHRY, CDR2 SYGVKD. The DNA for the CDR3 is TGTGCCATCAGCCCTGCTGACAGGCCCTACGAGCAGTACTTC. Its translation is CAISPADRPYEQYF.

The chain uses TRBV30 and TRBJ2-7, with D maybe TRBD1 (5 bases). V lost 5 bases and J 2 bases, leaving 13 bases between the germline ends. Germline V gives CDR1 GTSNPN, CDR2 SVGIG (reference sequence). The CDR3 spans 13 residues. The CDR3 spells CAWGQGWPYEQYF. For the CDR3, the DNA is TGTGCCTGGGGGCAGGGATGGCCCTACGAGCAGTACTTC.

This clone was counted a few times. The chain is built from TRBV27 and TRBJ1-1; D possibly corresponds to TRBD1 (5 bases). V lost 7 bases to trimming and J lost 0 bases, with 12 bases between them. In germline, CDR1 is MNHEY, CDR2 SMNVEV (reference sequence). The CDR3 has 14 residues. The DNA for the CDR3 is TGTGCCAGCATCAGGGATCGAATGAACACTGAAGCTTTCTTT. It translates to CASIRDRMNTEAFF.

The J gene is TRBJ1-6, the V gene TRBV6-5; D is ambiguous. Per germline, CDR1 MNHEY and CDR2 SVGAGI. The germline V and J ends were trimmed by 3 bases and 9 bases, with 18 bases remaining between them. CDR3 length: 16 residues. CDR3 loop: CASSYHRPGGGSPLHF. CDR3 nucleotide sequence: TGTGCCAGCAGTTATCATCGTCCCGGCGGTGGTTCACCCCTCCACTTT.

Sample share makes this clone medium-sized. This chain links TRBV27 with TRBJ2-3; the D gene is possibly TRBD1 (6 bases). The CDR3 is 14 residues long. Germline V gives CDR1 MNHEY, CDR2 SMNVEV (reference sequence). V lost 5 bases and J lost 2, with 11 bases in between. DNA of the CDR3: TGTGCCAGCAGTACTACAGGGTTCACAGATACGCAGTATTTT. This translates into CASSTTGFTDTQYF.

The V call is TRBV5-5, the J call TRBJ1-5; D not certain. Trimming removed 2 bases from V and 0 bases from J, with 12 bases in between. The germline V gene encodes CDR1 SGHKS and CDR2 YYEKEE (reference sequence). The CDR3 is 16 residues long. The CDR3 DNA reads as TGTGCCAGCAGCTTCGCTTCGGGATATAGCAATCAGCCCCAGCATTTT. Amino acids: CASSFASGYSNQPQHF.

This chain connects TRBV18 to TRBJ1-1, with D tentatively TRBD1 (6 bases). Germline CDR1 is KGHSH and CDR2 is LQKENI. The CDR3 extends over 16 amino acids. V lost 3 bases and J 3 bases, leaving 17 bases between the germline ends. The CDR3 nucleotides read TGTGCCAGCTCACCGTTTGAATGGACAGACGACACTGAAGCTTTCTTT. The encoded protein is CASSPFEWTDDTEAFF. Drawing the rest from reference TRBV18 and TRBJ1-1, the complete variable domain is NAGVMQNPRHLVRRRGQEARLRCSPMKGHSHVYWYRQLPEEGLKFMVYLQKENIIDESGMPKERFSAEFPKEGPSILRIQQVVRGDSAAYFCASSPFEWTDDTEAFFGQGTRLTVV.

The chain joins TRBV24-1 to TRBJ2-5; 9 bases map to TRBD2. J gave up 4 bases and V 5 bases, and 4 bases lay outside the gene matches. This CDR3 contains 14 residues. Per the germline V gene, CDR1 is KGHDR and CDR2 is SFDVKD. DNA for the CDR3: TGTGCCACCAGTGGTGCGGGAGGGGGAGAGACCCAGTACTTC. Translation gives CATSGAGGGETQYF.

This chain joins TRBV19 and TRBJ1-2; the D is unclear. The CDR3 has 18 residues. Germline assignment: CDR1 LNHDA and CDR2 SQIVND (reference sequence). The V gene lost 3 bases and the J gene lost 2 bases, with 22 bases spanning the gap. The CDR3 here is CASSIGRLTKSTNYGYTF. The CDR3 DNA reads TGTGCCAGTAGTATCGGCCGGTTGACTAAATCAACGAACTATGGCTACACCTTC.

This chain joins TRBV5-4 and TRBJ2-7; D is perhaps TRBD1 (5 bases). The J call may be mistaken, given a closer DNA end match to TRBJ2-5. The CDR3 has 13 amino acids. Germline CDR1 is SGHNT and CDR2 is YYREEE (reference sequence). The CDR3 sequence: CASYDATARTQYF. CDR3 DNA sequence: TGTGCCAGCTACGACGCGACAGCACGGACCCAGTACTTC.

This sequence joins TRBV27 and TRBJ2-5, with 9 bases matching TRBD2. V was clipped by 6 bases and J by 2 bases; unmatched bases: 1. The CDR3 spans 13 residues. Germline CDR1 MNHEY, CDR2 SMNVEV (reference sequence). CDR3 amino acids: CASRLAGQETQYF. DNA of the CDR3: TGTGCCAGCAGGCTAGCGGGACAAGAGACCCAGTACTTC.